These T cell receptor beta chains were read from a single sample in a study of blood T cells in healthy people across ages. One entry per CDR3 protein results from TCRdb running MiXCR on the 5' RACE reads. The repertoire holds 600,000 to 850,000 distinct CDR3 sequences, with approximately 43% as singletons. Specimen: blood. These receptors were taken from a woman aged 55-70 years in good health. Each CDR3 is given with its conserved first and last residue. The D gene is left open where the match is weak. Clone size is not always given. Where it is, it says once, few, many or a class for expanded clones.

NA,NA,TRBJ2-7,TRBV12-5,CASGSSGLTTQTSSEQYF,TGTGCTAGTGGTTCCTCTGGACTAACGACACAGACCTCCTCCGAGCAGTACTTC
NA,many,TRBJ2-7,TRBV20-1,CSARDPFVRGGGDEQYF,TGCAGTGCTAGGGACCCCTTTGTAAGGGGAGGCGGGGACGAGCAGTACTTC
NA,NA,TRBJ2-1,TRBV20-1,CSAQPDRELERGYNEQFF,TGCAGTGCTCAACCGGACAGGGAGCTAGAGCGGGGATACAATGAGCAGTTCTTC
TRBD1,few,TRBJ2-4,TRBV6-5,CASSSTGGAAKNIQYF,TGTGCCAGCAGTTCGACAGGGGGCGCAGCCAAAAACATTCAGTACTTC
NA,NA,TRBJ2-5,TRBV6-5,CASSYSTLSGTQYF,TGTGCCAGCAGTTACTCTACCCTATCAGGGACCCAGTACTTC
TRBD2,few,TRBJ2-7,TRBV6-2/TRBV6-3,CASSYRLAGSYEQYF,TGTGCCAGCAGTTATCGGCTAGCGGGGTCCTACGAGCAGTACTTC
NA,NA,TRBJ2-1,TRBV12-3/TRBV12-4,CASSRGAYNEQFF,TGTGCCAGCAGTAGAGGGGCCTACAATGAGCAGTTCTTC
NA,NA,TRBJ2-1,TRBV27,CASSPRTGTNEQFF,TGTGCCAGCAGTCCCCGGACGGGGACAAACGAGCAGTTCTTC
TRBD2,NA,TRBJ2-1,TRBV4-1,CASSQETAGGDNEQFF,TGCGCCAGCAGCCAAGAGACGGCGGGAGGGGACAATGAGCAGTTCTTC
TRBD1,NA,TRBJ2-3,TRBV28,CASRPGTVKGTDTQYF,TGTGCCAGCAGGCCGGGGACAGTGAAAGGGACAGATACGCAGTATTTT
NA,few,TRBJ1-2,TRBV3-1,CASSQGDNRGYTF,TGTGCCAGCAGCCAAGGGGACAATAGGGGCTACACCTTC
TRBD2,NA,TRBJ2-1,TRBV27,CASSLVRERGNEQFF,TGTGCCAGCAGTTTGGTGCGGGAGAGGGGCAATGAGCAGTTCTTC
NA,NA,TRBJ2-7,TRBV19,CASSMKGSPMGEQYF,TGTGCCAGTAGTATGAAGGGGTCTCCGATGGGTGAGCAGTACTTC
TRBD1,few,TRBJ2-1,TRBV28,CASTPTGDTYNEQFF,TGTGCCAGCACCCCGACAGGGGATACCTACAATGAGCAGTTCTTC
NA,NA,TRBJ2-5,TRBV12-3/TRBV12-4,CASSLSQGMKTQYF,TGTGCCAGCAGTTTAAGTCAGGGGATGAAGACCCAGTACTTC
TRBD1,NA,TRBJ2-5,TRBV29-1,CNAPHGTDQETQYF,TGCAACGCTCCCCATGGGACAGACCAAGAGACCCAGTACTTC
NA,few,TRBJ2-1,TRBV2,CASSGASDKGYNEQFF,TGTGCCAGCAGCGGAGCTAGCGACAAAGGGTACAATGAGCAGTTCTTC
NA,NA,TRBJ1-2,TRBV12-3/TRBV12-4,CASSSLTGFGYGYTF,TGTGCCAGCAGTTCGCTAACAGGGTTTGGCTATGGCTACACCTTC
TRBD2,many,TRBJ2-5,TRBV20-1,CSANTGTTQETQYF,TGCAGTGCTAATACCGGGACTACACAAGAGACCCAGTACTTC
TRBD1,many,TRBJ1-2,TRBV5-1,CASSRWDSSYGYTF,TGCGCCAGCAGCCGGTGGGACAGCTCCTATGGCTACACCTTC
NA,few,TRBJ1-2,TRBV20-1,CSAIEGRKDYGYTF,TGCAGTGCTATAGAGGGGAGGAAGGACTATGGCTACACCTTC
TRBD2,few,TRBJ2-5,TRBV4-1,CASSRGIAGAQETQYF,TGCGCCAGCAGCCGAGGGATAGCGGGGGCTCAAGAGACCCAGTACTTC